The following is a T cell receptor beta chain sequence with its context. Original processing methods: Using reference gene primer amplification, nucleated cell counts were estimated. The method was immunoSEQ multiplex PCR; TCRdb's version includes in-frame clones alone and lacks a portion of them. The V and J calls and the clone size are those of that table, but D and trimming were determined from the DNA. The sample records around 280,000 clones, approximately 86% being singletons. These data come from a study of blood T cell repertoires in COVID-19. Study overall: Researchers got acute and convalescent COVID-19 samples from the United States, Italy and Spain. From T cells, B-cell-depleted T cells, or PBMCs came the material, which was cDNA or gDNA.

V lost 6 bases to trimming and J lost 4 bases, with 12 bases between them. The CDR3 length is 13 residues. CDR1 is MDHEN and CDR2 is SYDVKM in the germline V gene. The receptor was isolated from a woman younger than 45 who had recovered from COVID-19. Specimen: peripheral blood. V is TRBV28 and J is TRBJ1-2; D is possibly TRBD1 (5 bases). In DNA form, the CDR3 reads TGTGCCAGCAGCACTTCGGGGGGCTATGGCTACACCTTC. This translates into CASSTSGGYGYTF.